These T cell receptor beta chains were read from a single sample in a study of graft-versus-host responses after intestinal transplantation. The data were produced by immunoSEQ multiplex PCR, yet TCRdb's version contains in-frame clones alone and is incomplete. This sample has 10,000 to 15,000 clones, with approximately 28% found just once. Sequencing used alloreactive CD8+ T cells from a mixed lymphocyte reaction culture, obtained before intestinal transplant. Receptors were obtained from a human patient who received an intestinal transplant. Both conserved end residues are part of each CDR3. Fields, in order: CDR3 length, D gene, J gene, V gene, clone size, CDR3 protein, CDR3 DNA. The D gene is left open where the match is weak. The size field is filled for only some rows; it gives once, few, many or a size class.

length: 13; D: NA; J: TRBJ1-2; V: TRBV6-5; size: medium-sized; CDR3: CASSWGQSNGYTF; DNA: TGTGCCAGCAGTTGGGGACAAAGCAATGGCTACACCTTC
length: 12; D: NA; J: TRBJ2-1; V: TRBV6-6; size: few; CDR3: CASSTNGQTLLF; DNA: TGTGCCAGCAGTACGAACGGACAAACCCTCCTCTTC
length: 14; D: TRBD2; J: TRBJ2-1; V: TRBV9; size: NA; CDR3: CASSVGGSMGEQFF; DNA: TGTGCCAGCAGCGTCGGGGGGAGCATGGGTGAGCAGTTCTTC
length: 15; D: NA; J: TRBJ2-7; V: TRBV5-1; size: few; CDR3: CASSFSGTSTYEQYF; DNA: TGCGCCAGCAGCTTTTCAGGCACGTCGACCTACGAGCAGTACTTC
length: 17; D: NA; J: TRBJ1-4; V: TRBV9; size: NA; CDR3: CASSVTARGGGYEKLFF; DNA: TGTGCCAGCAGCGTAACCGCACGGGGGGGAGGATATGAAAAACTGTTTTTT
length: 15; D: TRBD2; J: TRBJ2-1; V: TRBV2; size: few; CDR3: CASSGTSGGAHEQFF; DNA: TGTGCCAGCAGTGGGACTAGCGGGGGGGCACATGAGCAGTTCTTC
length: 14; D: TRBD2; J: TRBJ2-7; V: TRBV6-5; size: NA; CDR3: CASSVVAGTYEQYF; DNA: TGTGCCAGCAGTGTAGTAGCGGGGACCTACGAGCAGTACTTC
length: 14; D: NA; J: TRBJ2-2; V: TRBV19; size: NA; CDR3: CASQPTRNTGELFF; DNA: TGTGCCAGTCAGCCCACGAGGAACACCGGGGAGCTGTTTTTT
length: 14; D: TRBD1; J: TRBJ2-7; V: TRBV27; size: medium-sized; CDR3: CASSFGTGGTEQYF; DNA: TGTGCCAGCAGTTTCGGGACAGGAGGAACCGAGCAGTACTTC
length: 14; D: NA; J: TRBJ1-6; V: TRBV30; size: NA; CDR3: CAWSTGVRGSPLHF; DNA: TGTGCCTGGAGTACGGGTGTTCGGGGCTCACCCCTCCACTTT
length: 12; D: NA; J: TRBJ2-3; V: TRBV5-4; size: NA; CDR3: CASSLAPDTQYF; DNA: TGTGCCAGCAGCTTGGCCCCAGATACGCAGTATTTT
length: 14; D: NA; J: TRBJ2-7; V: TRBV28; size: NA; CDR3: CASLVAGYGYEQYF; DNA: TGTGCCAGCCTTGTGGCAGGGTATGGCTACGAGCAGTACTTC
length: 14; D: NA; J: TRBJ1-2; V: TRBV4-2; size: few; CDR3: CASSLWGQRHGYTF; DNA: TGTGCCAGCAGCCTCTGGGGACAACGCCATGGCTACACCTTC
length: 15; D: NA; J: TRBJ2-3; V: TRBV11-2; size: NA; CDR3: CASSLWGQGTDTQYF; DNA: TGTGCCAGCAGCTTATGGGGGCAAGGGACAGATACGCAGTATTTT
length: 13; D: NA; J: TRBJ2-5; V: TRBV7-9; size: few; CDR3: CASSRYNQETQYF; DNA: TGTGCCAGCAGCCGATATAACCAAGAGACCCAGTACTTC
length: 15; D: NA; J: TRBJ1-4; V: TRBV10-3; size: few; CDR3: CAISDSGSTNEKLFF; DNA: TGTGCCATCAGTGATTCAGGTTCAACTAATGAAAAACTGTTTTTT
length: 13; D: NA; J: TRBJ2-7; V: TRBV6-6; size: NA; CDR3: CASSPLDSLQQYF; DNA: TGTGCCAGCAGCCCACTGGACAGTCTACAGCAGTACTTC
length: 19; D: TRBD2; J: TRBJ2-7; V: TRBV5-5; size: few; CDR3: CASSLFLLTGLAGGYEQYF; DNA: TGTGCCAGCAGCCTCTTCCTCCTGACAGGACTAGCGGGGGGCTACGAGCAGTACTTC
length: 15; D: TRBD1; J: TRBJ1-2; V: TRBV5-1; size: NA; CDR3: CASSLLGRGPYGYTF; DNA: TGCGCCAGCAGCTTATTGGGCAGGGGGCCTTATGGCTACACCTTC
length: 13; D: NA; J: TRBJ1-1; V: TRBV6-1; size: NA; CDR3: CATHLGGNTEAFF; DNA: TGTGCCACCCACCTGGGAGGGAACACTGAAGCTTTCTTT
length: 14; D: TRBD2; J: TRBJ2-1; V: TRBV29-1; size: NA; CDR3: CSVTGTSVLNEQFF; DNA: TGCAGCGTTACCGGGACTAGCGTTCTCAATGAGCAGTTCTTC
length: 13; D: NA; J: TRBJ1-5; V: TRBV5-6; size: NA; CDR3: CASSLDDNQPQHF; DNA: TGTGCCAGCAGCTTGGATGACAATCAGCCCCAGCATTTT
length: 15; D: NA; J: TRBJ2-5; V: TRBV6-5; size: few; CDR3: CASRGDRGQGETQYF; DNA: TGTGCCAGCAGGGGAGACCGGGGGCAGGGGGAGACCCAGTACTTC
length: 13; D: NA; J: TRBJ2-1; V: TRBV13; size: few; CDR3: CASSLGLGGEQFF; DNA: TGTGCCAGCAGCTTAGGACTAGGGGGTGAGCAGTTCTTC
length: 13; D: TRBD1; J: TRBJ1-2; V: TRBV4-1; size: NA; CDR3: CASSPGQGYGYTF; DNA: TGCGCCAGCAGCCCAGGACAGGGGTATGGCTACACCTTC
length: 15; D: NA; J: TRBJ1-2; V: TRBV13; size: NA; CDR3: CASSSTGTPNYGYTF; DNA: TGTGCCAGCAGCTCCACCGGGACACCGAACTATGGCTACACCTTC
length: 13; D: NA; J: TRBJ1-5; V: TRBV27; size: few; CDR3: CASSSGGNQPQHF; DNA: TGTGCCAGCAGTTCTGGGGGAAATCAGCCCCAGCATTTT
length: 14; D: NA; J: TRBJ2-7; V: TRBV11-2; size: NA; CDR3: CASSFGGNPYEQYF; DNA: TGTGCCAGCAGCTTTGGGGGGAACCCTTACGAGCAGTACTTC
length: 14; D: NA; J: TRBJ1-1; V: TRBV6-5; size: NA; CDR3: CASSYPGLNTEAFF; DNA: TGTGCCAGCAGTTACCCGGGGCTGAACACTGAAGCTTTCTTT
length: 15; D: NA; J: TRBJ2-1; V: TRBV6-6; size: NA; CDR3: CASSYSGQGGNEQFF; DNA: TGTGCCAGCAGTTACTCGGGGCAGGGAGGCAATGAGCAGTTCTTC
length: 15; D: TRBD1; J: TRBJ1-5; V: TRBV4-1; size: few; CDR3: CASSPGQGETQPQHF; DNA: TGCGCCAGCAGCCCCGGACAGGGGGAGACTCAGCCCCAGCATTTT
length: 13; D: NA; J: TRBJ1-1; V: TRBV23-1; size: medium-sized; CDR3: CASSQSRGTEAFF; DNA: TGCGCCAGCAGTCAATCGAGGGGGACTGAAGCTTTCTTT
length: 18; D: NA; J: TRBJ1-3; V: TRBV4-2; size: NA; CDR3: CASSQERRGFLSGNTIYF; DNA: TGTGCCAGCAGCCAAGAAAGGAGGGGGTTCCTCTCTGGAAACACCATATATTTT
length: 14; D: TRBD1; J: TRBJ1-1; V: TRBV9; size: NA; CDR3: CASSVVQGANEAFF; DNA: TGTGCCAGCAGCGTAGTACAGGGGGCGAATGAAGCTTTCTTT
length: 17; D: NA; J: TRBJ2-6; V: TRBV5-4; size: few; CDR3: CASSSSTRVTGANVLTF; DNA: TGTGCCAGCAGCTCCTCTACCAGGGTCACTGGGGCCAACGTCCTGACTTTC
length: 16; D: TRBD1; J: TRBJ2-7; V: TRBV6-1; size: few; CDR3: CASSDGGTGWGWEQYF; DNA: TGTGCCAGCAGTGATGGGGGGACAGGGTGGGGTTGGGAGCAGTACTTC
length: 15; D: NA; J: TRBJ2-2; V: TRBV5-6; size: NA; CDR3: CASSLSRRSTGELFF; DNA: TGTGCCAGCAGCTTGTCCAGGAGATCAACCGGGGAGCTGTTTTTT
length: 13; D: NA; J: TRBJ2-7; V: TRBV9; size: few; CDR3: CASSVQEGYEQYF; DNA: TGTGCCAGCAGCGTGCAGGAGGGTTACGAGCAGTACTTC
length: 15; D: TRBD2; J: TRBJ2-7; V: TRBV2; size: NA; CDR3: CASRVSGGGLYEQYF; DNA: TGTGCCAGCAGAGTTTCGGGAGGGGGACTCTACGAGCAGTACTTC
length: 15; D: TRBD1; J: TRBJ1-5; V: TRBV4-1; size: NA; CDR3: CASSQTGTGNQPQHF; DNA: TGCGCCAGCAGCCAAACCGGGACAGGGAATCAGCCCCAGCATTTT
length: 16; D: NA; J: TRBJ1-2; V: TRBV19; size: NA; CDR3: CASSILGHRIDNGYTF; DNA: TGTGCCAGTAGTATCCTAGGACATCGGATTGATAATGGCTACACCTTC
length: 15; D: NA; J: TRBJ2-5; V: TRBV13; size: NA; CDR3: CASSLGRVAQETQYF; DNA: TGTGCCAGCAGCTTAGGTCGGGTGGCGCAAGAGACCCAGTACTTC